This T cell receptor beta chain was documented in a study of blood T cell repertoires in COVID-19. Whole-study context: Material from acute and convalescent COVID-19 was sourced from the United States, Italy and Spain. The analysed material was cDNA or gDNA that came from T cells, B-cell-depleted T cells, or PBMCs.

Original methodology: Estimation of nucleated cell counts was performed using reference gene primer amplification. Assay used: immunoSEQ multiplex PCR; TCRdb lists only in-frame clones, some missing. The V and J calls and clone size were taken over from that table, and D and trimming were inferred from the DNA. The table records 50,000 to 55,000 clones, roughly 84% of them present only once. The CDR3 runs to 13 residues. Per germline, CDR1 MNHEY and CDR2 SMNVEV (reference sequence). Trimming stripped 6 bases from V and 4 bases from J, with 11 bases between. The clonotype was recovered from a man aged 45-65 years with active COVID-19. The rearrangement joins TRBV27 to TRBJ2-3; maybe TRBD1 (6 bases). Sequenced material: peripheral blood. In DNA, the CDR3 is TGTGCCAGCAGGGACAGCGACCCAGATACGCAGTATTTT. Encoded protein: CASRDSDPDTQYF.